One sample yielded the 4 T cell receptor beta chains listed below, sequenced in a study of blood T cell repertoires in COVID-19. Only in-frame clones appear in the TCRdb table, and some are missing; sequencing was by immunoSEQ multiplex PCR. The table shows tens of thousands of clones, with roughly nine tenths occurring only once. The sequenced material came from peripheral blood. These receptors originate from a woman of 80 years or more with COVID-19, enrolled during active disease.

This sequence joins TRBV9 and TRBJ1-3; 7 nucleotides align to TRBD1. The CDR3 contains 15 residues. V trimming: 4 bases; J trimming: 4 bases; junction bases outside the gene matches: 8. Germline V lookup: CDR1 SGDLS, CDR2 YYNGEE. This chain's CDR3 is CASSMGQGVGNTIYF. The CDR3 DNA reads TGTGCCAGCAGCATGGGGCAGGGGGTCGGAAACACCATATATTTT. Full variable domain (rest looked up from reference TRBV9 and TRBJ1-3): DSGVTQTPKHLITATGQRVTLRCSPRSGDLSVYWYQQSLDQGLQFLIQYYNGEERAKGNILERFSAQQFPDLHSELNLSSLELGDSALYFCASSMGQGVGNTIYFGEGSWLTVV.

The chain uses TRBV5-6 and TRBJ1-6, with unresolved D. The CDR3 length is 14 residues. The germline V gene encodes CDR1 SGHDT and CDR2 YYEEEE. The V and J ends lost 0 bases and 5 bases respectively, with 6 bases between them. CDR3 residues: CASSLVRDNSPLHF. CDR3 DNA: TGTGCCAGCAGCTTGGTTCGTGATAATTCACCCCTCCACTTT.

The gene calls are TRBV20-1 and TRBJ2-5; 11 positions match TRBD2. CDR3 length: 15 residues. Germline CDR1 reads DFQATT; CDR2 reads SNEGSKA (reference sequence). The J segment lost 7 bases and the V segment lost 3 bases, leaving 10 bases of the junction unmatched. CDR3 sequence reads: CSASGSGGARGTQYF. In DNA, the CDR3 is TGCAGTGCTAGTGGTAGCGGGGGGGCCAGAGGGACCCAGTACTTC.

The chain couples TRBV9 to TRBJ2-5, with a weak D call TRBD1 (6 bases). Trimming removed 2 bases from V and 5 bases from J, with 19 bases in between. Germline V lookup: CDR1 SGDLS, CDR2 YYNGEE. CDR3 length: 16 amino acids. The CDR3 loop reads CASSVNQGRSGETQYF. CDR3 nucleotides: TGTGCCAGCAGCGTCAACCAGGGGCGATCCGGCGAGACCCAGTACTTC.